This is a list of T cell receptor beta chains from one sample in a study of blood T cell repertoires in COVID-19. Method: immunoSEQ multiplex PCR; TCRdb's copy keeps in-frame clones and lacks some. The table records roughly 250,000 clones, about 85% of them present only once. The sample taken for sequencing was peripheral blood. The receptors stem from a human donor with COVID-19, enrolled during active disease. The donor label of this sample is uncertain. CDR3s include the opening cysteine and the closing phenylalanine or tryptophan. Fields, in order: J gene, CDR3 length, D gene, V gene, clone size, CDR3 DNA, CDR3 protein. A D gene is named only where the DNA matches it firmly. Rows give clone size only sometimes, using once, few, many, or a class for an expanded clone.

J: TRBJ1-1; length: 13; D: -; V: TRBV30; size: few; DNA: TGTGCCTGGAGTGTACAGGTGAACACTGAAGCTTTCTTT; CDR3: CAWSVQVNTEAFF
J: TRBJ1-2; length: 19; D: -; V: TRBV6-6; size: -; DNA: TGTGCCAGCAGTCGTTCCGACCCCACTCATCCCACCGGCGGCTATGGCTACACCTTC; CDR3: CASSRSDPTHPTGGYGYTF
J: TRBJ1-6; length: 16; D: -; V: TRBV12-5; size: -; DNA: TGTGCTAGTGGTCCCCCAGGGGTAGGACCGAATTCACCCCTCCACTTT; CDR3: CASGPPGVGPNSPLHF
J: TRBJ2-2; length: 14; D: TRBD1; V: TRBV29-1; size: few; DNA: TGCAGCGTTGAAGAGAACAGGGGCACCGGGGAGCTGTTTTTT; CDR3: CSVEENRGTGELFF
J: TRBJ1-1; length: 16; D: TRBD1; V: TRBV7-9; size: -; DNA: TGTGCCAGCAGCTTAACGGGACAGCGAAGCGTACTTGAAGCTTTCTTT; CDR3: CASSLTGQRSVLEAFF
J: TRBJ1-1; length: 15; D: TRBD1; V: TRBV5-1; size: -; DNA: TGCGCCAGCAGCCCCGGGGGACAGGCGAACACTGAAGCTTTCTTT; CDR3: CASSPGGQANTEAFF
J: TRBJ1-3; length: 14; D: -; V: TRBV6-5; size: once; DNA: TGTGCCAGCACCGGGTCCCGGGCTGGAAACACCATATATTTT; CDR3: CASTGSRAGNTIYF
J: TRBJ1-3; length: 14; D: -; V: TRBV6-4; size: few; DNA: TGTGCCAGCAGTGACTCGGTCAGAGGAAACACCATATATTTT; CDR3: CASSDSVRGNTIYF
J: TRBJ2-1; length: 12; D: -; V: TRBV25-1; size: -; DNA: TGTGCCAGCAGAGGCCCCAGGAATGAGCAGTTCTTC; CDR3: CASRGPRNEQFF
J: TRBJ2-7; length: 15; D: TRBD2; V: TRBV7-9; size: once; DNA: TGTGCCAGCAGCTCGACTAGCGGGAACACCTACGAGCAGTACTTC; CDR3: CASSSTSGNTYEQYF
J: TRBJ1-1; length: 14; D: -; V: TRBV5-1; size: few; DNA: TGCGCCAGCAAAGTCTCCCCCGGGAACACTGAAGCTTTCTTT; CDR3: CASKVSPGNTEAFF
J: TRBJ2-1; length: 15; D: -; V: TRBV7-2; size: -; DNA: TGTGCCAGCAGCCTACAGGAGAGCTCCTACAATGAGCAGTTCTTC; CDR3: CASSLQESSYNEQFF
J: TRBJ1-1; length: 15; D: TRBD1; V: TRBV27; size: -; DNA: TGTGCCAGCAGCCCCAGACAGGGGGCGCCGACTGAAGCTTTCTTT; CDR3: CASSPRQGAPTEAFF
J: TRBJ2-1; length: 15; D: -; V: TRBV2; size: -; DNA: TGTGCCAGCGGAGAAGCGGAGAGCTCCTACAATGAGCAGTTCTTC; CDR3: CASGEAESSYNEQFF
J: TRBJ2-3; length: 16; D: -; V: TRBV7-2; size: -; DNA: TGTGCCAGCAGCTCGGTCCCTCCGCCTAGCACAGATACGCAGTATTTT; CDR3: CASSSVPPPSTDTQYF
J: TRBJ2-2; length: 14; D: TRBD1; V: TRBV5-1; size: once; DNA: TGCGCCAGCAGCCGGGGACAGACCACCGGGGAGCTGTTTTTT; CDR3: CASSRGQTTGELFF
J: TRBJ1-2; length: 12; D: TRBD1; V: TRBV12-3/TRBV12-4; size: -; DNA: TGTGCCAGCAGTTGGGGACAGGGGGACTACACCTTC; CDR3: CASSWGQGDYTF
J: TRBJ2-7; length: 14; D: -; V: TRBV5-1; size: -; DNA: TGCGCCAGCAGCTTGGAAACAGCCACCTACGAGCAGTACTTC; CDR3: CASSLETATYEQYF
J: TRBJ1-4; length: 13; D: -; V: TRBV6-5; size: -; DNA: TGTGCCAGCAGTTACGGGAGGACAGAAAAACTGTTTTTT; CDR3: CASSYGRTEKLFF
J: TRBJ1-5; length: 14; D: TRBD1; V: TRBV19; size: -; DNA: TGTGCCAGTAGTACACAGGGGGCAGGTCAGCCCCAGCATTTT; CDR3: CASSTQGAGQPQHF